This TCR beta chain was obtained from a study of blood T cell repertoires in COVID-19. Clones were read by immunoSEQ multiplex PCR, and TCRdb kept only the in-frame ones, dropping some. Here the sample spans around 190,000 clones, roughly 77% being singletons. This clone was found once. The sample was PBMCs or T cells enriched from blood (not recorded which). This TCR came from a middle-aged man who had recovered from COVID-19.

The CDR3 DNA sequence: TGCGCCAGCAGCCGAGGCTTGTTAAGGACACCGAACTATGGCTACACCTTC. It codes for CASSRGLLRTPNYGYTF. The chain joins TRBV4-1 to TRBJ1-2; D perhaps matches TRBD1 (5 bases). Trimming cost V 4 bases and J 2 bases, with 20 bases left between them. The germline CDR1 and CDR2 sequences are MGHRA and YSYEKL. This CDR3 is built from 17 residues.